This passage covers 10 T cell receptor beta chains from one sample sequenced in a study of blood T cell repertoires in COVID-19. Profiled with immunoSEQ multiplex PCR; TCRdb holds only in-frame clones, not every one. The sample contains about 230,000 clones, under 90% of which appear only once. Sequences were obtained from PBMCs or T cells enriched from blood (not recorded which). The receptors originated from a woman aged 25 to 39 with acute COVID-19.

The chain has TRBV12-5 and TRBJ2-2; D possibly corresponds to TRBD1 (5 bases). Between the trimmed V and J ends, which lost 6 bases and 5 bases, there was a span of 10 bases. CDR1 and CDR2 (germline): LGHNT, FRNRAP. CDR3 length: 13 amino acids. The CDR3 coding sequence is TGTGCTAGTGGCCAGGGTGAGACCGGGGAGCTGTTTTTT. It encodes CASGQGETGELFF.

This rearrangement joins TRBV19 to TRBJ1-3; D may be TRBD1 (5 bases). V gave up 2 bases and J gave up 2 bases, with 16 bases separating them. Germline-derived CDR1 and CDR2 are LNHDA and SQIVND (reference sequence). The CDR3 loop spans 17 amino acids. The CDR3 sequence: CASSISQVGAPGNTIYF. DNA of the CDR3: TGTGCCAGTAGTATATCACAGGTTGGGGCACCTGGAAACACCATATATTTT.

The rearrangement uses TRBV7-3 and TRBJ2-3, with TRBD1 matching 7 bases. Germline CDR1 and CDR2: SGHTA and FQGTGA. V lost 4 bases and J lost 2; bases outside the gene matches: 6. This CDR3 spans 15 amino acids. The CDR3 nucleotides are TGTGCCAGCAGCTCACTGGGACAGTCCACAGATACGCAGTATTTT. This gives the protein CASSSLGQSTDTQYF.

V gene TRBV19 combines with J gene TRBJ1-1; 8 nucleotides align to TRBD1. CDR3 length: 15 residues. With V trimmed by 6 bases and J by 5 bases, 11 bases remained unmatched. Germline lookup yields CDR1 LNHDA and CDR2 SQIVND (reference sequence). The CDR3 sequence: CASSSLDRGGTEAFF. CDR3 DNA: TGTGCCAGTAGCTCCCTTGACAGGGGCGGAACTGAAGCTTTCTTT.

A remark on this clone: The germline gene is not matched at one end of the junction; a read error may be the cause. V is TRBV2 and J is TRBJ2-1, with D maybe TRBD2 (5 bases). The germline V gene has CDR1 SNHLY and CDR2 FYNNEI. The CDR3 is 15 residues long. The CDR3 DNA reads TGTGCCAGCAGCGAAGGTCTCCGAGGGTACAATGAGCAGTTCTTC. Its translation is CASSEGLRGYNEQFF.

This chain connects TRBV5-6 to TRBJ2-7, with 7 bases lining up with TRBD2. The CDR3 sequence is 13 residues long. V lost 3 bases, J lost 5 bases, and 5 bases stayed unmatched. Germline V CDR1 and CDR2: SGHDT, YYEEEE. The CDR3 nucleotides read TGTGCCAGCAGCTCCCGGACTAGTAACGAGCAGTACTTC. Translating gives CASSSRTSNEQYF.

This sequence joins TRBV7-3 and TRBJ2-1; maybe TRBD1 (7 bases). V gave up 5 bases and J gave up 7 bases, with 21 bases separating them. The CDR3 consists of 16 residues. Germline V gives CDR1 SGHTA, CDR2 FQGTGA. As DNA, the CDR3 is TGTGCCAGCAGCCCCCGACTAGGGGGCCCAGCTAATGAGCAGTTCTTC. Protein product: CASSPRLGGPANEQFF.

This clone was detected a few times. This chain uses TRBV11-2 with TRBJ2-3, with TRBD2 matching 11 bases. With 0 bases clipped from V and 2 bases from J, the junction kept 13 bases outside the gene matches. Germline CDR1 SGHAT, CDR2 FQNNGV. This CDR3 comprises 20 residues. CDR3 protein: CASSLEASGGPGQLTDTQYF. In DNA form, the CDR3 reads TGTGCCAGCAGCTTAGAGGCTAGCGGGGGGCCGGGGCAACTCACAGATACGCAGTATTTT.

This clone was seen a single time. This rearrangement joins TRBV7-2 to TRBJ2-7; TRBD1 matches at 9 bases. The length of the CDR3 is 17 residues. Germline assignment: CDR1 SGHTA and CDR2 FQGNSA. The J segment lost 0 bases and the V segment lost 8 bases, leaving 14 bases of the junction unmatched. In nucleotides, the CDR3 is TGTGCCAGCGGACTTAAGTCCGGACAGGGGTTCTCCTACGAGCAGTACTTC. Protein sequence: CASGLKSGQGFSYEQYF.

The rearrangement uses TRBV7-9 and TRBJ1-1; a possible D gene is TRBD1 (5 bases). Germline-derived CDR1 and CDR2 are SEHNR and FQNEAQ (reference sequence). CDR3 size: 15 residues. With 1 base removed from V and 0 bases from J, the gap between germline ends came to 9 bases. The CDR3, as DNA: TGTGCCAGCAGCTTAGAAGGGGTACTGAACACTGAAGCTTTCTTT. Its protein is CASSLEGVLNTEAFF.